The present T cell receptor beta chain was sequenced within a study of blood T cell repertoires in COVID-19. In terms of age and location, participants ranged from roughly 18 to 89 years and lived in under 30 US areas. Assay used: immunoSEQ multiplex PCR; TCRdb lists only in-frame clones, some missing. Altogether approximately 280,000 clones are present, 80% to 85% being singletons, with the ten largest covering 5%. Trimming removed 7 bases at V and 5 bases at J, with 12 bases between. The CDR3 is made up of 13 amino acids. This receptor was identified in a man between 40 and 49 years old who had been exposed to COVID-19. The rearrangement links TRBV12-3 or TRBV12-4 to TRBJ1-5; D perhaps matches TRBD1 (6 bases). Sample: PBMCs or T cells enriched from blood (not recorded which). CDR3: CASTTGSHQPQHF. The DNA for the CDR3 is TGTGCCAGCACCACAGGGTCCCATCAGCCCCAGCATTTT.